This T cell receptor beta chain appears in the sequencing data of a study of blood T cells in healthy people across ages. Study-level points and caveats: Possibly, changes in expanded clonotypes were confounded because donor CMV status was unknown. Diversity estimates drawn from one million T cells were deemed underestimates.

This clonotype has a count of ten or more. The antigen is not known. Each donor had 8 to 10 milliliters of peripheral blood drawn. Combining a sample-barcoded 5' primer with a J-beta primer mix, a second PCR ran for about 7 to 11 cycles. TCRdb fed the 5' RACE reads into MiXCR, producing one record per CDR3 protein. The sample yields about 700,000 distinct CDR3 sequences, roughly 32% seen once. The V gene end was trimmed by 0 bases and the J gene end by 5 bases; junction bases not matched to a gene: 1. CDR1 and CDR2 from the germline V gene are SGHRS and YFSETQ. This CDR3 comprises 14 residues. The chain is built from TRBV5-1 and TRBJ2-5; 10 bases map to TRBD2. The sequencing input was blood. The receptor was derived from an elderly woman in good health. The CDR3 spells CASSLASGGETQYF. The DNA for the CDR3 is TGCGCCAGCAGCTTGGCTAGCGGGGGCGAGACCCAGTACTTC.